These 9 T cell receptor beta chains originate from one sample sequenced in a study of blood T cell repertoires in COVID-19. Clones were sequenced by immunoSEQ multiplex PCR, and TCRdb holds only the in-frame ones, with some missing. The repertoire has about 40,000 clones, 88% of them found once; the top ten carry less than 10%. Sample: peripheral blood. The receptors here all came from a human donor in a cohort sampled during active COVID-19.

The chain employs TRBV11-2 and TRBJ2-7; 8 positions agree with TRBD2. The germline V gene has CDR1 SGHAT and CDR2 FQNNGV. The CDR3 length is 15 residues. V trimming: 4 bases; J trimming: 0 bases; junction bases outside the gene matches: 5. The CDR3 sequence: CASSSGGGSSYEQYF. The CDR3 DNA is TGTGCCAGCAGCTCCGGCGGGGGGTCCTCCTACGAGCAGTACTTC.

V usage is TRBV12-5 and J usage is TRBJ1-3; 9 nucleotides line up with TRBD1. After removal of 1 base from V and 0 bases from J, the junction contained 7 bases not matched to a gene. This CDR3 spans 18 amino acids. CDR1 LGHNT and CDR2 FRNRAP come from the germline V gene. CDR3 protein: CASGLAGTGKGSGNTIYF. CDR3 in DNA: TGTGCTAGTGGTTTGGCAGGGACAGGGAAAGGCTCTGGAAACACCATATATTTT.

CDR3 residues: CASSLVATGNYGYTF. CDR3 DNA: TGTGCCAGCAGCTTAGTAGCCACGGGAAATTATGGCTACACCTTC. The V and J genes are TRBV7-9 and TRBJ1-2; D is unresolved. V lost 1 base to trimming and J lost 5 bases, with 14 bases between them. Germline V gene data show CDR1 as SEHNR and CDR2 as FQNEAQ (reference sequence). This CDR3 comprises 15 residues.

The chain links TRBV19 to TRBJ2-1; D is unclear. This CDR3 comprises 13 residues. Trimming took off 3 bases at V and 6 bases at J, with 9 bases between the two ends. Germline CDR1 LNHDA, CDR2 SQIVND (reference sequence). The chain's CDR3 is CASSINFFNEQFF. CDR3 DNA sequence: TGTGCCAGTAGTATTAACTTTTTCAATGAGCAGTTCTTC.

The chain has TRBV5-1 and TRBJ2-5; 8 bases fit TRBD2. Losses at the gene ends were 0 bases for V and 4 bases for J; bases not matched to a gene: 2. This CDR3 has 14 residues. The germline V gene encodes CDR1 SGHRS and CDR2 YFSETQ. CDR3 DNA sequence: TGCGCCAGCAGCTTGGGACTAGCGAGAGAGACCCAGTACTTC. Amino acid sequence: CASSLGLARETQYF.

The CDR3 spells CASARYRETDTQYF. The CDR3 region has the DNA TGTGCCAGCGCCCGTTATAGGGAGACAGATACGCAGTATTTT. The chain couples TRBV7-9 to TRBJ2-3; a weak D match, TRBD2 (5 bases). This CDR3 has 14 amino acids. V lost 8 bases to trimming and J lost 3 bases, with 15 bases between them. The germline gives CDR1 SEHNR, CDR2 FQNEAQ (reference sequence).

The genes are TRBV6-5 and TRBJ1-2; D is perhaps TRBD1 (6 bases). V gave up 6 bases and J gave up 4 bases, with 9 bases separating them. The germline V gene has CDR1 MNHEY and CDR2 SVGAGI. This CDR3 contains 12 residues. The CDR3 is CASSGQRYGYTF. CDR3 bases: TGTGCCAGCAGCGGACAGCGCTATGGCTACACCTTC.

This clone was found a few times. The genes are TRBV2 and TRBJ1-4, with 7 positions matching TRBD1. The V gene's germline CDR1 is SNHLY and CDR2 FYNNEI. CDR3 length: 15 amino acids. V trimming: 5 bases; J trimming: 4 bases; junction bases outside the gene matches: 7. The CDR3 sequence: CASSLTGTVNEKLFF. The CDR3 DNA is TGTGCCAGCAGTTTAACCGGGACAGTTAATGAAAAACTGTTTTTT.

The rearrangement uses TRBV29-1 and TRBJ1-2, with TRBD1 identical over 8 bases. Germline V gene data show CDR1 as SQVTM and CDR2 as ANQGSEA. The CDR3 totals 13 residues. V dropped 4 bases and J dropped 7; count of bases not matched to a gene: 8. The CDR3, as DNA: TGCAGCGTTGGTGCCAGGGGGCAGCGTGGCTACACCTTC. Translation: CSVGARGQRGYTF.